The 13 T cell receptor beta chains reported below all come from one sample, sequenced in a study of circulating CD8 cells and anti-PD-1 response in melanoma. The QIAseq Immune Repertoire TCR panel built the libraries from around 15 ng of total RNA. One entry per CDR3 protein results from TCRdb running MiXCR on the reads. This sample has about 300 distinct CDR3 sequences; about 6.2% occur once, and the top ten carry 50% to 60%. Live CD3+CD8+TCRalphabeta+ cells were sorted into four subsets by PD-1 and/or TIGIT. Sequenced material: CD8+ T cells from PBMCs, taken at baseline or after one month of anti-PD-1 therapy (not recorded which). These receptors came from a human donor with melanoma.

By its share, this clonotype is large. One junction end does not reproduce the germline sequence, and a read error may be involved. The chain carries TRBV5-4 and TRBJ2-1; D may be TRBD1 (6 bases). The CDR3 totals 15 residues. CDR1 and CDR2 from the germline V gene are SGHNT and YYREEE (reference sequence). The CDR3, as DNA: TGTGCCAGCACCGCCGCGGACAGCCCCTACAATGAGCAGTTCTTT. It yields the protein CASTAADSPYNEQFF.

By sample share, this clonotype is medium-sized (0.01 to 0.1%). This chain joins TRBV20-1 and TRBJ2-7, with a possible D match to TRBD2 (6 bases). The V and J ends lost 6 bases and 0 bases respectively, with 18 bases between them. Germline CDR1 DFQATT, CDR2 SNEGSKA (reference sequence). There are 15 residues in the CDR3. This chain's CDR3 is CSAQKLATGSYEQYF. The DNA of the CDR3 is TGCAGTGCCCAAAAACTAGCCACGGGCTCCTACGAGCAGTACTTC.

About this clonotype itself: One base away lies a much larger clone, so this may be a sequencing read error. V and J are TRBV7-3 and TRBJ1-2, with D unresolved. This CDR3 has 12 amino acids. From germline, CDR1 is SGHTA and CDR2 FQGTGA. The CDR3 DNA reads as TGTGCCTGCAGCGGCGAGGGTTTAGGCTACACCTTC. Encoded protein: CACSGEGLGYTF. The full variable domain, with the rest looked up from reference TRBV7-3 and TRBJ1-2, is GAGVSQTPSNKVTEKGKYVELRCDPISGHTALYWYRQSLGQGPEFLIYFQGTGAADDSGLPNDRFFAVRPEGSVSTLKIQRTERGDSAVYLCACSGEGLGYTFGSGTRLTVV.

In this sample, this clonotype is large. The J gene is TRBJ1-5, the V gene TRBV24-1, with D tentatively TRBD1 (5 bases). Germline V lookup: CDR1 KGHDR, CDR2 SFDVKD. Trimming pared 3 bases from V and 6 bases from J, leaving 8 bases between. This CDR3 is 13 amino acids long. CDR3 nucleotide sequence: TGTGCCACCAGTGATGGAGGGGTTCAGCCCCAGCATTTT. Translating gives CATSDGGVQPQHF.

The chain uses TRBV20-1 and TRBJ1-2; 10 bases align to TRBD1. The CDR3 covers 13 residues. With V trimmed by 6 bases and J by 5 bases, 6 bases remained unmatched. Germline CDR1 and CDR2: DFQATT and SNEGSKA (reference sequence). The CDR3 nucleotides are TGCAGTGCGAAAGACAGGGGGCTTTATGGCTACACCTTC. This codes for CSAKDRGLYGYTF.

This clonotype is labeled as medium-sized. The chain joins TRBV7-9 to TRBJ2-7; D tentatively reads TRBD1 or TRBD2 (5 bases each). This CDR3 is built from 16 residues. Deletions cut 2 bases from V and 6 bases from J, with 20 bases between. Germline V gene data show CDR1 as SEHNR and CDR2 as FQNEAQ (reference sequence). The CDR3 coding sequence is TGTGCCAGCAGCTTACTTCGGGGCAGGTCAGCCTGCGAGCAGTACTTC. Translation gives CASSLLRGRSACEQYF.

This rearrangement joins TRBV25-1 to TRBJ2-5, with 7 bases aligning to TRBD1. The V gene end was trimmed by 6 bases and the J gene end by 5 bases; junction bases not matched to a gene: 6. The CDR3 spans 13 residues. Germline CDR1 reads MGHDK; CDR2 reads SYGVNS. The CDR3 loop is CASRRQGDETQYF. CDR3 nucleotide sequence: TGTGCCAGCAGAAGACAGGGTGACGAGACCCAGTACTTC.

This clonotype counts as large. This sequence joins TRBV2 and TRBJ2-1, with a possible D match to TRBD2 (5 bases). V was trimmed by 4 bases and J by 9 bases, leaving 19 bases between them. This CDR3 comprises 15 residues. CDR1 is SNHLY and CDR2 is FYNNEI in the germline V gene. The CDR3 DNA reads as TGTGCCAGCAGTGGCCGATACGGACCCCGGGGTGAGCAGTTCTTC. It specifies CASSGRYGPRGEQFF.

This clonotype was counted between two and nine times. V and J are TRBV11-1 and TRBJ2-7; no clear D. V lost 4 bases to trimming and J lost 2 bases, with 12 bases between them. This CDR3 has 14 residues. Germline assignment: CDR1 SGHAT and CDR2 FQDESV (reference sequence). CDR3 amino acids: CASSSLVAPYEQYF. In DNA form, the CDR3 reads TGTGCCAGCAGCTCCCTGGTGGCCCCCTACGAGCAGTACTTC. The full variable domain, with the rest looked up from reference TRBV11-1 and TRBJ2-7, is EAEVAQSPRYKITEKSQAVAFWCDPISGHATLYWYRQILGQGPELLVQFQDESVVDDSQLPKDRFSAERLKGVDSTLKIQPAELGDSAMYLCASSSLVAPYEQYFGPGTRLTVT.

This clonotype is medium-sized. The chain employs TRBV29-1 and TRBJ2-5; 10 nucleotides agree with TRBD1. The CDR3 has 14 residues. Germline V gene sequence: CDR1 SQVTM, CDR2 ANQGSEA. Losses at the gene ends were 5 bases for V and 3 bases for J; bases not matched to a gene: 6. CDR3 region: CSVFDRGREETQYF. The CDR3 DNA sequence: TGCAGCGTTTTCGACAGGGGGCGTGAAGAGACCCAGTACTTC. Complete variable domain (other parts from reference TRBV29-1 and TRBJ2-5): SAVISQKPSRDICQRGTSLTIQCQVDSQVTMMFWYRQQPGQSLTLIATANQGSEATYESGFVIDKFPISRPNLTFSTLTVSNMSPEDSSIYLCSVFDRGREETQYFGPGTRLLVL.

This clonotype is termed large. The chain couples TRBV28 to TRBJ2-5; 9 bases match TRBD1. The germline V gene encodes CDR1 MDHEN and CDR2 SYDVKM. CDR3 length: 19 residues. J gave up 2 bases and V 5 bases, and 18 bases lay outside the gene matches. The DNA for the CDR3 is TGTGCCAGCAGTAACCCCGCGGGACAGGGATGGGTAACGCAAGAGACCCAGTACTTC. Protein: CASSNPAGQGWVTQETQYF.

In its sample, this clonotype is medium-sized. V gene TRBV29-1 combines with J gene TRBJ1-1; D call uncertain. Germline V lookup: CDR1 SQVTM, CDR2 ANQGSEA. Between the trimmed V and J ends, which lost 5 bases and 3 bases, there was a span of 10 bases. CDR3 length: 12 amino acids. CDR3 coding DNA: TGCAGCGTTCTTTGGGGATACACTGAAGCTTTCTTT. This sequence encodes CSVLWGYTEAFF.

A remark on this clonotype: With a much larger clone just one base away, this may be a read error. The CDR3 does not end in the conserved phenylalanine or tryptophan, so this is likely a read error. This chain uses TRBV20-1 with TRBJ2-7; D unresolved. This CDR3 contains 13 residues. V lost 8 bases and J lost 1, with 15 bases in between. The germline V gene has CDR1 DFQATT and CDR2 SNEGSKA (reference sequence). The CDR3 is CSPRDDASYEQYS. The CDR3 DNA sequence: TGCAGTCCCCGCGACGACGCATCCTACGAGCAGTACTCC.